The text below deals with one T cell receptor (beta chain). The source of the sample is a study of CD8 T cells in Susac syndrome. Random-hexamer reverse transcription was applied to roughly 0.5 to 1 ug RNA. TCRdb reanalysed the immunoSEQ multiplex PCR reads using MiXCR and keeps one entry per CDR3 protein. The sample has approximately 150,000 distinct CDR3 sequences, roughly 95% seen once; the top ten hold 0.095% to 0.14%. The multiple sclerosis controls were treatment-naive patients with relapsing-remitting disease that was stable or active. TEMRA cells were FACS-enriched, unlike CD8+ and CD4+ T cells, which were negatively isolated. This clonotype originated in a human donor with multiple sclerosis. Material: CD4+ T cells from PBMCs.

CDR3: CASSYWTGTGDYNEQFF. In nucleotides, the CDR3 is TGTGCCAGCAGTTACTGGACCGGGACAGGGGACTACAATGAGCAGTTCTTC. The chain recombines TRBV6-2 or TRBV6-3 with TRBJ2-1; TRBD1 matches 10 bases. V lost 1 base, J lost 3 bases, and 6 bases stayed unmatched. Germline CDR1 MNHEY, CDR2 SVGEGT. CDR3 size: 17 residues.